One sample yielded the 24 T cell receptor beta chains listed below, sequenced in a study of blood T cells in healthy people across ages. The use of a sample-barcoded 5' primer and a J-beta primer mix characterized a second PCR of 7 to 11 cycles. MiXCR, run by TCRdb on the 5' RACE reads, gives a single entry per CDR3 protein. The table includes nearly 800,000 distinct CDR3 sequences, roughly 25% detected once. The sample also formed part of further work on T cells of mothers and their children.

The sample comprised blood. These receptors were obtained from a boy aged 5-17 years in good health.

The chain uses TRBV6-1 and TRBJ2-2; 11 bases are a match to TRBD2. The V and J ends lost 10 bases and 5 bases, in that order; junction bases with no gene match: 9. CDR1 and CDR2 from the germline V gene are MNHNS and SASEGT. The CDR3 extends over 15 amino acids. In DNA, the CDR3 is TGTGCCATCTACTCCACTAGCGGGAGAACCGGGGAGCTGTTTTTT. Its protein product is CAIYSTSGRTGELFF.

This clonotype appeared many times. The J gene is TRBJ2-7, the V gene TRBV7-9; possible D gene TRBD2, 5 bases. Trimming cost V 5 bases and J 3 bases, with 17 bases left between them. This CDR3 comprises 15 residues. From germline, CDR1 is SEHNR and CDR2 FQNEAQ (reference sequence). CDR3 protein: CASSPNGKSDYEQYF. The DNA of the CDR3 is TGTGCCAGCAGCCCGAACGGGAAATCAGACTACGAGCAGTACTTC.

This clonotype was counted a few times. One end of the junction does not line up with germline, which may come from a read error. This sequence joins TRBV18 and TRBJ2-3; weak D call: TRBD1 (7 bases). The CDR3 is made up of 16 amino acids. Germline lookup yields CDR1 KGHSH and CDR2 LQKENI. CDR3 coding DNA: TGTGGCAGCTCACAACTCCTCAGCAGGGGGGCAGATACGCAGTATTTT. It codes for CGSSQLLSRGADTQYF. Combining the CDR3 with reference TRBV18 and TRBJ2-3 gives the whole variable domain NAGVMQNPRHLVRRRGQEARLRCSPMKGHSHVYWYRQLPEEGLKFMVYLQKENIIDESGMPKERFSAEFPKEGPSILRIQQVVRGDSAAYFCGSSQLLSRGADTQYFGPGTRLTVL.

This clonotype has just a few counts. V and J are TRBV29-1 and TRBJ2-5; 13 bases are a match to TRBD2. TRBJ2-1 explains the end of the DNA better; the J call may be wrong. Germline CDR1 reads SQVTM; CDR2 reads ANQGSEA. This CDR3 has 15 residues. The CDR3 protein is CSVGLAGEKDNEQFF. The DNA of the CDR3 is TGCAGCGTAGGACTAGCGGGAGAGAAAGATAATGAGCAGTTCTTC.

The chain employs TRBV20-1 and TRBJ1-5, with D uncertain. V lost 0 bases and J 3 bases, leaving 12 bases between the germline ends. Germline V gives CDR1 DFQATT, CDR2 SNEGSKA (reference sequence). The CDR3 covers 15 residues. The CDR3 spells CSARDGQAYNQPQHF. CDR3 sequence (DNA): TGCAGTGCTAGAGATGGGCAGGCGTACAATCAGCCCCAGCATTTT.

This clonotype was observed at least ten times. V is TRBV7-9 and J is TRBJ2-5; no definite D call. The CDR3 sequence is 11 residues long. Germline CDR1 and CDR2: SEHNR and FQNEAQ (reference sequence). V was cut by 2 bases and J by 5 bases, with 3 bases left in between. The CDR3 DNA sequence: TGTGCCAGCAGCTTACCCGAGACCCAGTACTTC. It is translated as CASSLPETQYF.

The chain links TRBV10-3 to TRBJ2-5, with 14 bases that match TRBD2. This CDR3 is built from 16 residues. The V and J ends lost 3 bases and 2 bases, in that order; junction bases with no gene match: 2. Per the germline V gene, CDR1 is ENHRY and CDR2 is SYGVKD. The DNA of the CDR3 is TGTGCCATCAGTGAAGGGACTAGCGGGGGTCAAGAGACCCAGTACTTC. It is translated as CAISEGTSGGQETQYF.

The chain recombines TRBV19 with TRBJ2-7; 13 bases are shared with TRBD2. V shed 10 bases, J shed 5 bases, and the junction held 5 bases outside the gene matches. CDR3 length: 13 residues. Germline V gives CDR1 LNHDA, CDR2 SQIVND (reference sequence). CDR3: CATTSGRADEQYF. The CDR3 bases are TGTGCCACCACTAGCGGGAGGGCCGACGAGCAGTACTTC.

The chain carries TRBV12-3 or TRBV12-4 and TRBJ2-2; 7 positions match TRBD2. Trimming cost V 11 bases and J 9 bases; bases outside gene matches: 12. The CDR3 has 13 residues. CDR3 sequence: CAGREVSTRELFF. DNA for the CDR3: TGTGCCGGGAGGGAAGTCAGTACCCGGGAGCTGTTTTTT.

CDR3 loop: CASSLEGEQVFNEKLFF. As DNA, the CDR3 is TGTGCCAGCAGCTTAGAGGGAGAACAGGTTTTTAATGAAAAACTGTTTTTT. V gene TRBV7-6 combines with J gene TRBJ1-4, with D possibly matching TRBD1 (5 bases). Germline CDR1 SGHVS, CDR2 FNYEAQ. This CDR3 contains 17 residues. The germline V and J ends were trimmed by 1 base and 4 bases, with 16 bases remaining between them.

This chain connects TRBV5-1 to TRBJ2-7; 8 bases line up with TRBD2. The CDR3 is 15 amino acids. Germline assignment: CDR1 SGHRS and CDR2 YFSETQ. After removal of 2 bases from V and 3 bases from J, the junction contained 7 bases not matched to a gene. DNA of the CDR3: TGCGCCAGCAGCTTTACCGGGACTAGGGACTACGAGCAGTACTTC. Its protein product is CASSFTGTRDYEQYF.

This clonotype was picked up a small number of times. The chain employs TRBV10-3 and TRBJ2-5; D uncertain. This CDR3 region has 15 residues. V was trimmed by 0 bases and J by 5 bases, leaving 13 bases between them. CDR1 is ENHRY and CDR2 is SYGVKD in the germline V gene. DNA of the CDR3: TGTGCCATCAGTGAGTCCCCTGATTCAAGGGAGACCCAGTACTTC. As protein: CAISESPDSRETQYF.

The chain is built from TRBV5-1 and TRBJ2-1, with D possibly TRBD2 on 6 matching bases. The CDR3 length is 15 residues. With 3 bases removed from V and 7 bases from J, the gap between germline ends came to 17 bases. Germline V gene lookup returns CDR1 SGHRS and CDR2 YFSETQ. The CDR3 sequence: CASSYGGRSGNEQFF. For the CDR3, the DNA is TGCGCCAGCAGCTACGGGGGTCGAAGTGGGAATGAGCAGTTCTTC.

The sample holds a few counts of this clonotype. Mismatch with germline at one junction end may stem from a read error. The chain combines TRBV5-1 with TRBJ2-5; possibly TRBD2 for D (6 bases). Germline V CDR1 and CDR2: SGHRS, YFSETQ. This CDR3 has 16 amino acids. The CDR3 reads CASSLAPGEYQETRYF. DNA of the CDR3: TGCGCCAGCAGCTTGGCCCCGGGGGAGTACCAAGAGACCCGGTACTTC.

The genes are TRBV5-1 and TRBJ1-2; tentatively, D is TRBD1 (6 bases). This CDR3 region has 13 residues. Germline V CDR1 and CDR2: SGHRS, YFSETQ. V lost 2 bases and J 5 bases, leaving 10 bases between the germline ends. CDR3 sequence (DNA): TGCGCCAGCAGCTTCTCCACAGGGTATGGCTACACCTTC. It specifies CASSFSTGYGYTF.

This clonotype was detected a few times. The chain combines TRBV5-1 with TRBJ2-5; possible D gene TRBD1, 6 bases. CDR3 length: 14 residues. The germline V and J ends were trimmed by 7 bases and 2 bases, with 15 bases remaining between them. CDR1 SGHRS and CDR2 YFSETQ come from the germline V gene. The CDR3 reads CASSRGQFQETQYF. In nucleotides, the CDR3 is TGCGCCAGCTCTCGTGGACAGTTTCAAGAGACCCAGTACTTC.

This clonotype appeared a single time. V is TRBV4-1 and J is TRBJ1-2, with unresolved D. V was cut by 0 bases and J by 7 bases, with 12 bases left in between. CDR1 is MGHRA and CDR2 is YSYEKL in the germline V gene. The CDR3 runs 14 residues. The CDR3 loop reads CASSQDVAGPGYTF. Written as DNA, the CDR3 is TGCGCCAGCAGCCAAGATGTGGCAGGCCCTGGCTACACCTTC.

The table lists this clonotype with a few counts. The chain joins TRBV20-1 to TRBJ2-4; 10 positions agree with TRBD1. V was pared by 3 bases and J by 6 bases, with 2 bases of the junction left unmatched. Germline CDR1 reads DFQATT; CDR2 reads SNEGSKA (reference sequence). There are 13 residues in the CDR3. The CDR3 DNA sequence: TGCAGTGCTAGGGGACAGGGGCTAAACATTCAGTACTTC. It encodes CSARGQGLNIQYF.

The CDR3 sequence is CASSPRSAARNTIYF. The CDR3 DNA reads as TGTGCCAGCAGCCCCCGCTCGGCAGCTCGAAACACCATATATTTT. The chain is built from TRBV6-1 and TRBJ1-3, with D uncertain. CDR1 and CDR2 (germline): MNHNS, SASEGT. Trimming pared 6 bases from V and 5 bases from J, leaving 17 bases between. The CDR3 covers 15 residues.

This clonotype has just one count. V gene TRBV6-5 combines with J gene TRBJ1-1; D is unclear. This CDR3 spans 12 amino acids. Trimming shortened V by 2 bases and J by 5 bases, and 6 bases separated the two germline ends. Germline CDR1 and CDR2: MNHEY and SVGAGI. CDR3 sequence (DNA): TGTGCCAGCAGTTACGGTGCAACTGAAGCTTTCTTT. As protein: CASSYGATEAFF.

The chain is built from TRBV6-6 and TRBJ2-1, with 9 bases aligning to TRBD2. The closer fit of TRBJ2-7 to the DNA end suggests the J call may be wrong. Germline CDR1 reads MNHNY; CDR2 reads SVGAGI (reference sequence). The CDR3 has 15 amino acids. The CDR3 DNA follows: TGTGCCAGCAGTTCCCCCAGTATAGCGGGGGATCAACAGTACTTC. Residues: CASSSPSIAGDQQYF.

This clonotype came up a few times. J is TRBJ1-1 and V is TRBV4-1, with TRBD1 matching 8 bases. Germline CDR1 reads MGHRA; CDR2 reads YSYEKL. CDR3 size: 14 residues. V lost 1 base and J lost 8; bases outside the gene matches: 6. CDR3 sequence reads: CASSQAPTGEEAFF. The CDR3 nucleotides are TGCGCCAGCAGCCAAGCTCCGACAGGGGAAGAAGCTTTCTTT.

The gene calls are TRBV20-1 and TRBJ1-6; weak D call: TRBD1 (5 bases). Germline V lookup: CDR1 DFQATT, CDR2 SNEGSKA (reference sequence). The CDR3 has 14 residues. Trimming took off 6 bases at V and 7 bases at J, with 16 bases between the two ends. CDR3 nucleotides: TGCAGTGCCAAGGGCCGGGGGGTAAATTCACCCCTCCACTTT. This encodes CSAKGRGVNSPLHF.

V is TRBV28 and J is TRBJ1-2; a possible D gene is TRBD1 (5 bases). V lost 1 base and J 6 bases, leaving 12 bases between the germline ends. The CDR3 runs 14 residues. Per germline, CDR1 MDHEN and CDR2 SYDVKM. As DNA, the CDR3 is TGTGCCAGCAGTTTATTAAGACAGCAGAATGGCTACACCTTC. This encodes CASSLLRQQNGYTF.